These 20 T cell receptor beta chains were all obtained from the same sample, sequenced in a study of blood T cells in healthy people across ages. Then a second PCR, running about 6 to 11 cycles, was carried out with a sample-barcoded 5' primer and a J-beta primer mix. TCRdb re-analysed the 5' RACE reads in MiXCR, keeping a single row per CDR3 protein. This table holds about 1.6 million distinct CDR3 sequences, around 35% found once. Input material: blood. The origin of the receptors is a woman in her twenties or thirties in good health.

This clonotype appeared many times. The CDR3 here is CSVEEDVNYGYTF. The CDR3 coding sequence is TGCAGCGTTGAAGAGGACGTTAACTATGGCTACACCTTC. The genes are TRBV29-1 and TRBJ1-2; no clear D. Trimming shortened V by 0 bases and J by 1 base, and 6 bases separated the two germline ends. The CDR3 sequence is 13 residues long. Germline CDR1 is SQVTM and CDR2 is ANQGSEA.

This clonotype was seen a handful of times. The genes are TRBV6-1 and TRBJ2-1; unclear D gene. This CDR3 is built from 13 residues. In germline, CDR1 is MNHNS, CDR2 SASEGT. V was trimmed by 2 bases and J by 10 bases, leaving 12 bases between them. CDR3 residues: CASSERGEGEQFF. Written as DNA, the CDR3 is TGTGCCAGCAGTGAAAGAGGAGAAGGGGAGCAGTTCTTC.

The chain joins TRBV27 to TRBJ1-6; D unclear. V lost 2 bases and J 13 bases, leaving 15 bases between the germline ends. The CDR3 contains 14 residues. CDR1 is MNHEY and CDR2 is SMNVEV in the germline V gene (reference sequence). CDR3 protein: CASSLRPEEIPLHF. Here the CDR3 DNA reads TGTGCCAGCAGTTTACGCCCCGAGGAGATTCCCCTCCACTTT.

This clonotype was picked up many times. This chain joins TRBV9 and TRBJ1-2, with D unclear. The CDR3 runs to 12 residues. V shed 3 bases and J shed 4 bases, with 7 bases lying between them. Looked up from germline, CDR1 is SGDLS and CDR2 is YYNGEE. CDR3 in DNA: TGTGCCAGCAGCGCCACGTCCTATGGCTACACCTTC. Protein: CASSATSYGYTF.

This rearrangement joins TRBV6-2 or TRBV6-3 to TRBJ2-3, with D tentatively TRBD2 (6 bases). The CDR3 length is 15 residues. The germline gives CDR1 MNHEY, CDR2 SVGEGT. Trimming removed 6 bases at V and 0 bases at J, with 13 bases between. The CDR3 DNA follows: TGTGCCAGCAGCACCGGGACTTCTAGCACAGATACGCAGTATTTT. It translates to CASSTGTSSTDTQYF.

This clonotype was seen many times. The genes are TRBV29-1 and TRBJ1-2; a possible D gene is TRBD1 (5 bases). Per germline, CDR1 SQVTM and CDR2 ANQGSEA. The CDR3 spans 12 residues. The ends were cut back, 6 bases at V and 3 bases at J, with 11 bases in the middle. CDR3 DNA sequence: TGCAGCGTGACCGGGACGGACTATGGCTACACCTTC. Translation: CSVTGTDYGYTF.

This chain uses TRBV6-5 with TRBJ2-3; no definite D call. Germline values: CDR1 MNHEY, CDR2 SVGAGI. There are 13 residues in the CDR3. V dropped 8 bases and J dropped 2 bases, with 11 bases sitting between them. The CDR3 reads CASGPAATDTQYF. The DNA of the CDR3 is TGTGCCAGCGGGCCAGCTGCCACAGATACGCAGTATTTT.

CDR3 coding DNA: TGTGCCAGCAGCCAAGATGCGCGACTAGGTCGGAACGATGAGCAGTTCTTC. Translated, it gives CASSQDARLGRNDEQFF. The V gene is TRBV3-1, the J gene TRBJ2-1, with D perhaps matching TRBD2 (6 bases). CDR3 length: 17 amino acids. V lost 0 bases and J lost 8, with 20 bases in between. CDR1 is LGHDT, CDR2 YNNKEL, per germline (reference sequence).

CDR3 region: CASSPRGVGGGTQYF. The CDR3 region has the DNA TGTGCCAGCAGTCCGAGAGGAGTAGGGGGGGGGACCCAGTACTTC. The V call is TRBV9, the J call TRBJ2-5; weak D call: TRBD2 (7 bases). Germline loops: CDR1 SGDLS, CDR2 YYNGEE. CDR3 size: 15 residues. V dropped 5 bases and J dropped 7 bases, with 21 bases sitting between them.

This clonotype has only a few counts. This chain uses TRBV6-4 with TRBJ2-1; D not resolved. Germline CDR1 and CDR2: MRHNA and SNTAGT. Trimming removed 6 bases from V and 6 bases from J, with 24 bases in between. The CDR3 spans 17 residues. CDR3 amino acids: CASRLPSLGSRCNEQFF. CDR3 nucleotide sequence: TGTGCCAGCAGACTTCCAAGCCTCGGATCAAGATGCAATGAGCAGTTCTTC.

This clonotype was recorded a few times. CDR3 sequence reads: CASSSFSAPDTQYF. The CDR3 DNA reads TGTGCCAGCAGCTCCTTTTCCGCTCCAGATACGCAGTATTTT. The V gene is TRBV7-8, the J gene TRBJ2-3, with D uncertain. V shed 4 bases and J shed 4 bases, with 12 bases lying between them. This CDR3 has 14 amino acids. In germline, CDR1 is SGHVS, CDR2 FQNEAQ.

The rearrangement joins TRBV6-5 to TRBJ2-1; D gene unclear. CDR1 is MNHEY, CDR2 SVGAGI, per germline. The CDR3 is 14 residues long. The V and J ends lost 5 bases and 2 bases respectively, with 10 bases between them. DNA of the CDR3: TGTGCCAGCAGTACCAACGAAGCCTACAATGAGCAGTTCTTC. Its protein is CASSTNEAYNEQFF.

This chain joins TRBV6-6 and TRBJ2-7, with 9 bases matching TRBD2. After removal of 10 bases from V and 5 bases from J, the junction contained 6 bases not matched to a gene. CDR1 and CDR2 from the germline V gene are MNHNY and SVGAGI (reference sequence). This CDR3 has 12 amino acids. CDR3: CATKGLADEQYF. For the CDR3, the DNA is TGTGCCACTAAGGGACTAGCAGACGAGCAGTACTTC.

The chain recombines TRBV2 with TRBJ2-1, with TRBD2 matching 8 bases. CDR1 is SNHLY and CDR2 is FYNNEI in the germline V gene. J lost 10 bases, V lost 7 bases, and 9 bases had no gene match. The CDR3 is 13 amino acids. The CDR3 DNA reads TGTGCCAGCAAGGCGGGGGGCATCGAGGAGCAGTTCTTC. Translating gives CASKAGGIEEQFF.

This clonotype appeared a few times. This chain connects TRBV20-1 to TRBJ2-1, with TRBD2 matching over 13 bases. This CDR3 is built from 18 residues. The trim removed 5 bases at V and 2 bases at J, leaving 12 bases unmatched. Per germline, CDR1 DFQATT and CDR2 SNEGSKA (reference sequence). The CDR3, as DNA: TGCAGTGCTTCGAGACTAGCGGGGGGTAATCCTACCTACAATGAGCAGTTCTTC. Encoded protein: CSASRLAGGNPTYNEQFF.

This clonotype was picked up a small number of times. The chain couples TRBV14 to TRBJ2-3; D perhaps matches TRBD2 (5 bases). Trimming removed 3 bases from V and 1 base from J, with 14 bases in between. Germline loops: CDR1 SGHDN, CDR2 FVKESK. CDR3 length equals 16 residues. The CDR3 spells CASSHPPADRTDTQYF. The DNA of the CDR3 is TGTGCCAGCAGCCACCCCCCAGCGGACCGCACAGATACGCAGTATTTT.

As concerns this clonotype: This may be a read error: a much more frequent sequence differs by one nucleotide. The chain carries TRBV20-1 and TRBJ2-1; maybe TRBD1 (5 bases). The CDR3 loop spans 12 amino acids. CDR1 is DFQATT, CDR2 SNEGSKA, per germline (reference sequence). V was trimmed by 3 bases and J by 8 bases, leaving 11 bases between them. CDR3 loop: CSASQIQDEQFF. The CDR3 DNA follows: TGCAGTGCTAGCCAGATACAGGATGAGCAGTTCTTC.

This clonotype came up many times. The CDR3 protein is CASSVEWTVRNEQYF. The CDR3 coding sequence is TGTGCCAGCAGCGTTGAGTGGACAGTACGAAACGAGCAGTACTTC. The chain uses TRBV7-2 and TRBJ2-7; the D gene is possibly TRBD1 (6 bases). The CDR3 totals 15 residues. Germline CDR1 reads SGHTA; CDR2 reads FQGNSA. Trimming cost V 5 bases and J 5 bases, with 19 bases left between them.

The chain carries TRBV18 and TRBJ2-5; D ambiguous. V dropped 0 bases and J dropped 7 bases, with 15 bases sitting between them. Germline V gives CDR1 KGHSH, CDR2 LQKENI. This CDR3 has 15 residues. The DNA for the CDR3 is TGTGCCAGCTCACCACCGGGGTCGGCTGAAGGGACCCAGTACTTC. Its protein is CASSPPGSAEGTQYF.

This chain links TRBV29-1 with TRBJ1-2, with 7 bases that match TRBD1. Germline V CDR1 and CDR2: SQVTM, ANQGSEA. V lost 5 bases and J lost 0; bases outside the gene matches: 9. The CDR3 is 15 residues long. In DNA form, the CDR3 reads TGCAGCGTTTTCGTTCCGGGACAGACTAACTATGGCTACACCTTC. Its translation: CSVFVPGQTNYGYTF.